This entry lists 20 T cell receptor beta chains sequenced from one sample in a study of blood T cell repertoires in COVID-19. The method was immunoSEQ multiplex PCR; TCRdb's version includes in-frame clones alone and lacks a portion of them. Here the sample spans about 73,000 clones, over 70% being singletons. The sequencing sample was made of peripheral blood. Receptors were obtained from a man older than 75 with active or convalescent COVID-19.

The chain employs TRBV5-1 and TRBJ1-4; 9 bases align to TRBD1. Germline V gene lookup returns CDR1 SGHRS and CDR2 YFSETQ. The CDR3 is 16 amino acids. V lost 0 bases, J lost 7 bases, and 7 bases stayed unmatched. The chain's CDR3 is CASSLEGTGRSEKLFF. CDR3 in DNA: TGCGCCAGCAGCTTGGAGGGGACAGGGAGAAGTGAAAAACTGTTTTTT.

This rearrangement joins TRBV5-1 to TRBJ2-7, with 8 bases matching TRBD1. Germline V lookup: CDR1 SGHRS, CDR2 YFSETQ. This CDR3 is built from 17 residues. Trimming cost V 0 bases and J 0 bases; bases outside gene matches: 8. The CDR3 DNA reads as TGCGCCAGCAGCTTGGCTAAATCAGGGGGCCGCTCCTACGAGCAGTACTTC. It encodes CASSLAKSGGRSYEQYF.

This chain links TRBV11-3 with TRBJ2-5, with 7 bases lining up with TRBD1. V dropped 4 bases and J dropped 5; count of bases not matched to a gene: 13. The CDR3 is 16 residues long. Germline CDR1 is SGHNT and CDR2 is YENEEA. The chain's CDR3 is CASSSRAGQVRETQYF. CDR3 nucleotides: TGTGCCAGCAGCTCAAGGGCCGGACAGGTCAGGGAGACCCAGTACTTC.

For the CDR3, the DNA is TGTGCCAGCAGCTGGGGACCGACAGGGATCGGCGAGCAGTACTTC. Its translation: CASSWGPTGIGEQYF. This sequence joins TRBV5-6 and TRBJ2-7; 7 nucleotides agree with TRBD1. The length of the CDR3 is 15 residues. CDR1 and CDR2 from the germline V gene are SGHDT and YYEEEE. The V segment lost 3 bases and the J segment 6 bases; nucleotides outside the gene matches: 12.

This chain connects TRBV25-1 to TRBJ1-6; maybe TRBD1 (5 bases). The V gene lost 1 base and the J gene lost 10 bases, with 14 bases spanning the gap. The CDR3 contains 15 residues. Per germline, CDR1 MGHDK and CDR2 SYGVNS. CDR3 in amino acids: CASSEFGREGSPLHF. In DNA form, the CDR3 reads TGTGCCAGCAGTGAATTTGGCAGGGAGGGGTCACCCCTCCACTTT.

This chain links TRBV7-6 with TRBJ1-5, with 9 bases that match TRBD1. The germline CDR1 and CDR2 sequences are SGHVS and FNYEAQ. V dropped 5 bases and J dropped 2; count of bases not matched to a gene: 4. CDR3 length equals 15 residues. In DNA, the CDR3 is TGTGCCAGCAGCCTGCGACAGGGGGGCAATCAGCCCCAGCATTTT. Amino acids: CASSLRQGGNQPQHF.

The chain links TRBV29-1 to TRBJ1-1; a weak D match, TRBD1 (6 bases). This CDR3 comprises 13 residues. V lost 4 bases and J 4 bases, leaving 13 bases between the germline ends. Germline loops: CDR1 SQVTM, CDR2 ANQGSEA. This CDR3 reads CSVGPQGRTEAFF. The CDR3 DNA reads as TGCAGCGTTGGGCCCCAGGGGCGCACTGAAGCTTTCTTT.

The V call is TRBV15, the J call TRBJ2-5, with 12 bases matching TRBD2. CDR1 is LNHNV and CDR2 is YYDKDF in the germline V gene (reference sequence). Trimming at V came to 4 bases and at J to 5 bases, leaving 8 bases not matched to a gene. This CDR3 region has 16 residues. The CDR3 is CATSNLLAGGWETQYF. The CDR3 DNA follows: TGTGCCACCAGCAACCTACTAGCGGGGGGCTGGGAGACCCAGTACTTC. Full variable domain (remainder filled in from reference TRBV15 and TRBJ2-5): DAMVIQNPRYQVTQFGKPVTLSCSQTLNHNVMYWYQQKSSQAPKLLFHYYDKDFNNEADTPDNFQSRRPNTSFCFLDIRSPGLGDTAMYLCATSNLLAGGWETQYFGPGTRLLVL.

V is TRBV4-1 and J is TRBJ2-1, with 8 nucleotides matching TRBD1. Germline CDR1 MGHRA, CDR2 YSYEKL. After removal of 3 bases from V and 5 bases from J, the junction contained 9 bases not matched to a gene. The CDR3 sequence is 16 residues long. The CDR3 bases are TGCGCCAGCAGCCAGCCGACAGGGGAAAGTGACAATGAGCAGTTCTTC. Its protein is CASSQPTGESDNEQFF.

The chain employs TRBV30 and TRBJ1-2, with a weak D call TRBD1 (6 bases). The V gene's germline CDR1 is GTSNPN and CDR2 SVGIG (reference sequence). The CDR3 covers 13 residues. The ends were cut back, 3 bases at V and 4 bases at J, with 12 bases in the middle. This chain's CDR3 is CAWRMTGSYGYTF. CDR3 in DNA: TGTGCCTGGAGGATGACAGGAAGCTATGGCTACACCTTC. Variable domain in full (rest from reference TRBV30 and TRBJ1-2): SQTIHQWPATLVQPVGSPLSLECTVEGTSNPNLYWYRQAAGRGLQLLFYSVGIGQISSEVPQNLSASRPQDRQFILSSKKLLLSDSGFYLCAWRMTGSYGYTFGSGTRLTVV.

CDR3 residues: CASSQDLGLAGGETQYF. The DNA for the CDR3 is TGCGCCAGCAGCCAAGATCTGGGGCTAGCGGGAGGGGAGACCCAGTACTTC. The chain recombines TRBV4-1 with TRBJ2-5; 12 bases agree with TRBD2. Germline CDR1 and CDR2: MGHRA and YSYEKL. V shed 0 bases, J shed 5 bases, and the junction held 7 bases outside the gene matches. This CDR3 has 17 residues.

The chain links TRBV4-3 to TRBJ1-4; 8 bases match TRBD1. J gave up 2 bases and V 1 base, and 3 bases lay outside the gene matches. Germline V gives CDR1 LGHNA, CDR2 YSLEER. The CDR3 covers 16 residues. CDR3 sequence (DNA): TGCGCCAGCAGCCAAGCCCGGGACAGGACTAATGAAAAACTGTTTTTT. This encodes CASSQARDRTNEKLFF.

The chain recombines TRBV2 with TRBJ2-1; the match to TRBD2 covers 8 bases. The length of the CDR3 is 17 residues. Germline V gene data show CDR1 as SNHLY and CDR2 as FYNNEI. J lost 7 bases, V lost 1 base, and 12 bases had no gene match. CDR3: CASSEGGYSGVSNEQFF. The CDR3 region has the DNA TGTGCCAGCAGTGAAGGGGGGTATAGCGGGGTGTCGAATGAGCAGTTCTTC. Together with reference TRBV2 and TRBJ2-1, the CDR3 gives the full variable domain: EPEVTQTPSHQVTQMGQEVILRCVPISNHLYFYWYRQILGQKVEFLVSFYNNEISEKSEIFDDQFSVERPDGSNFTLKIRSTKLEDSAMYFCASSEGGYSGVSNEQFFGPGTRLTVL.

CDR3 residues: CVIRLAGARKRWTGELFF. The DNA for the CDR3 is TGTGTTATTCGACTAGCGGGAGCCCGGAAGCGATGGACCGGGGAGCTGTTTTTT. V is TRBV27 and J is TRBJ2-2; 12 nucleotides line up with TRBD2. Germline V gene sequence: CDR1 MNHEY, CDR2 SMNVEV (reference sequence). CDR3 length: 18 amino acids.

This clone has only one observation. The chain employs TRBV25-1 and TRBJ2-1, with D possibly TRBD2 on 5 matching bases. V lost 3 bases and J 10 bases, leaving 16 bases between the germline ends. Per germline, CDR1 MGHDK and CDR2 SYGVNS. The CDR3 runs 14 residues. The CDR3 loop reads CASSEGTPRGEQFF. CDR3 nucleotide sequence: TGTGCCAGCAGTGAGGGAACTCCCCGCGGGGAGCAGTTCTTC.

The chain recombines TRBV5-1 with TRBJ2-2; D is uncertain. The germline CDR1 and CDR2 sequences are SGHRS and YFSETQ. The CDR3 extends over 15 amino acids. The V end was cut by 0 bases, the J end by 0 bases, with 6 bases between. Written as DNA, the CDR3 is TGCGCCAGCAGCTTGGCAACAACGAACACCGGGGAGCTGTTTTTT. This sequence encodes CASSLATTNTGELFF.

The V gene is TRBV6-6, the J gene TRBJ1-1, with no clear D. Germline assignment: CDR1 MNHNY and CDR2 SVGAGI (reference sequence). V lost 2 bases to trimming and J lost 1 base, with 5 bases between them. The CDR3 has 13 residues. The CDR3 nucleotides read TGTGCCAGCAGTTACCCCGGGAACACTGAAGCTTTCTTT. This translates into CASSYPGNTEAFF.

The chain couples TRBV5-4 to TRBJ2-1, with 7 bases lining up with TRBD1. The CDR3 length is 14 residues. Germline assignment: CDR1 SGHNT and CDR2 YYREEE (reference sequence). Unmatched junction bases numbered 6, after V lost 4 bases and J lost 5 bases. The CDR3 DNA sequence: TGTGCCAGCAGCGCCAGGACAGGCCACAATGAGCAGTTCTTC. This gives the protein CASSARTGHNEQFF.

J is TRBJ2-5 and V is TRBV12-3 or TRBV12-4; D gene unclear. CDR3 size: 12 residues. V shed 3 bases and J shed 5 bases, with 7 bases lying between them. CDR3 nucleotides: TGTGCCAGCAGTTTCTCCCGGGAGACCCAGTACTTC. Translated: CASSFSRETQYF.

The chain joins TRBV18 to TRBJ2-4; 9 bases are shared with TRBD1. The CDR3 consists of 17 residues. Germline V gene lookup returns CDR1 KGHSH and CDR2 LQKENI. V lost 2 bases to trimming and J lost 1 base; unmatched junction nucleotides: 6. Here the CDR3 DNA reads TGTGCCAGCTCACCATCGAGAGGACAGGGGGCCAAAAACATTCAGTACTTC. Amino acids: CASSPSRGQGAKNIQYF. The variable domain in full, with the rest retrieved from reference TRBV18 and TRBJ2-4, is NAGVMQNPRHLVRRRGQEARLRCSPMKGHSHVYWYRQLPEEGLKFMVYLQKENIIDESGMPKERFSAEFPKEGPSILRIQQVVRGDSAAYFCASSPSRGQGAKNIQYFGAGTRLSVL.